The rows below give T cell receptor beta chains drawn from one sample of a study of blood T cell repertoires in COVID-19. TCRdb keeps only in-frame clones here, not all; method: immunoSEQ multiplex PCR. Among 250,000 to 300,000 clones listed, around 83% were seen once. Specimen: peripheral blood. These TCRs come from a man at least 80 years old with acute or convalescent COVID-19. Both conserved end residues are part of each CDR3. The D gene is left open where the match is weak. Not every row has a clone size; where given, it reads once, few, many or a size class.

v_gene	d_gene	abundance	j_gene	CDR3nt	CDR3aa
TRBV5-1	TRBD1	-	TRBJ2-1	TGCGCCAGCAGCCCAGGGACAGGGAGAGTCGACAATGAGCAGTTCTTC	CASSPGTGRVDNEQFF
TRBV24-1	-	-	TRBJ1-2	TGTGCCACCAGTGATTCGACAGGCTCGGGGTATGGCTACACCTTC	CATSDSTGSGYGYTF
TRBV27	TRBD1	-	TRBJ2-1	TGTGCCAGCAGTTTATTTACTCCCAGGGGGTCCTACAATGAGCAGTTCTTC	CASSLFTPRGSYNEQFF
TRBV6-1	-	-	TRBJ1-1	TGTGCCAGCAGTGAACAGGGTATCACTGAAGCTTTCTTT	CASSEQGITEAFF
TRBV9	TRBD1	-	TRBJ1-5	TGTGCCAGCAGCGCGACAGGGGTGGTGGGCAATCAGCCCCAGCATTTT	CASSATGVVGNQPQHF
TRBV30	-	once	TRBJ2-5	TGTGCCTGGAGCAACAGGGTTGGAAAGACCCAGTACTTC	CAWSNRVGKTQYF
TRBV27	-	few	TRBJ1-6	TGTGCCAGCAGTTCTTACCCTTTAGACAGGAGGCTTAATTCACCCCTCCACTTT	CASSSYPLDRRLNSPLHF
TRBV18	-	-	TRBJ1-3	TGTGCCAGCTCTCCGACAGACTCTGGAAACACCATATATTTT	CASSPTDSGNTIYF
TRBV7-6	TRBD2	-	TRBJ2-3	TGTGCCAGCAGCTGGGAACCAAGCGGGAGGGCCGGGACAGATACGCAGTATTTT	CASSWEPSGRAGTDTQYF
TRBV27	-	-	TRBJ1-2	TGTGCCAGCAGTCGGGGAGTGAACTATGGCTACACCTTC	CASSRGVNYGYTF
TRBV10-1	-	few	TRBJ1-1	TGCGCCAGCAGTGTCGGGTTGAAGAACACTGAAGCTTTCTTT	CASSVGLKNTEAFF
TRBV6-5	-	-	TRBJ2-6	TGTGCCAGCAGTTACGATCACGCTACCGGGGCCAACGTCCTGACTTTC	CASSYDHATGANVLTF
TRBV25-1	TRBD2	-	TRBJ2-7	TGTGCCAGCAGTGAAAGCGGGACGATCTACGAGCAGTACTTC	CASSESGTIYEQYF
TRBV3-1/TRBV3-2	-	-	TRBJ1-2	TGTGCCAGCAGCCAAGGCCGGGGGTTCGGTGGCTACACCTTC	CASSQGRGFGGYTF
TRBV3-1/TRBV3-2	-	-	TRBJ2-1	TGTGCCAGCAGCCAAGCTGCGGCGGGGGCTGGCGGTGAGCAGTTCTTC	CASSQAAAGAGGEQFF
TRBV5-6	-	few	TRBJ1-5	TGTGCCAGCAGTCCTCAGGGGTCTCATCAGCCCCAGCATTTT	CASSPQGSHQPQHF
TRBV3-1/TRBV3-2	-	-	TRBJ2-1	TGTGCCAGCAGCCAAGGACTATCAAGCTCCTACAATGAGCAGTTCTTC	CASSQGLSSSYNEQFF
TRBV2	TRBD2	-	TRBJ2-3	TGTGCCAGCCTAGGGGCGGGGGGGCCCACAGATACGCAGTATTTT	CASLGAGGPTDTQYF
TRBV2	TRBD1	-	TRBJ2-6	TGTGCCAGCACCACGGGACAGGGAAGCTCTGGGGCCAACGTCCTGACTTTC	CASTTGQGSSGANVLTF